What follows are 22 T cell receptor beta chains derived from one specimen sequenced in a study of TIL therapy for anti-PD-1-resistant metastatic lung cancer. This was the immunoSEQ v3 assay. TCRdb's copy holds only in-frame clones and misses some; the assay was immunoSEQ multiplex PCR. Among 54,000 or so clones listed, roughly 91% were seen once. Time point indicated: pre-treatment sample, taken before nivolumab and TIL therapy. The source was blood, collected at baseline. The receptors originated from a person aged 25 to 79 with non-small cell lung cancer.

V is TRBV5-1 and J is TRBJ2-7; the match to TRBD2 covers 10 bases. The CDR3 loop spans 14 amino acids. V shed 0 bases and J 4 bases; nucleotides not matched to a gene: 1. CDR1 is SGHRS and CDR2 is YFSETQ in the germline V gene. As DNA, the CDR3 is TGCGCCAGCAGCTTGGAGCGGGGGGGGTACGAGCAGTACTTC. This sequence encodes CASSLERGGYEQYF.

The chain has TRBV10-3 and TRBJ1-2; D uncertain. There are 14 residues in the CDR3. Germline V gene sequence: CDR1 ENHRY, CDR2 SYGVKD. The germline V and J ends were trimmed by 4 bases and 0 bases, with 9 bases remaining between them. The CDR3 sequence is CAISAGSTNYGYTF. The CDR3 DNA follows: TGTGCCATCAGTGCCGGGTCAACTAACTATGGCTACACCTTC.

The genes are TRBV11-2 and TRBJ2-1; 8 bases match TRBD2. The length of the CDR3 is 17 residues. Looked up from germline, CDR1 is SGHAT and CDR2 is FQNNGV. V dropped 0 bases and J dropped 7; count of bases not matched to a gene: 11. The CDR3 region has the DNA TGTGCCAGCAGCTTAGAACCCCTACGGGAGGGCCGGAATGAGCAGTTCTTC. Encoded protein: CASSLEPLREGRNEQFF.

The chain couples TRBV30 to TRBJ1-1; no firm D call. Trimming pared 4 bases from V and 7 bases from J, leaving 10 bases between. Germline CDR1 is GTSNPN and CDR2 is SVGIG (reference sequence). The CDR3 covers 11 residues. The CDR3 region has the DNA TGTGCCTGGACACCCAGGATTGAAGCTTTCTTT. It codes for CAWTPRIEAFF.

This clone was seen a few times. V gene TRBV5-1 combines with J gene TRBJ1-1; D perhaps matches TRBD1 (6 bases). The V gene's germline CDR1 is SGHRS and CDR2 YFSETQ. The V and J ends lost 0 bases and 4 bases respectively, with 10 bases between them. CDR3 size: 14 residues. CDR3 amino acids: CASSLADSLTEAFF. The CDR3, as DNA: TGCGCCAGCAGCTTGGCGGACAGTCTCACTGAAGCTTTCTTT.

The chain links TRBV2 to TRBJ2-5, with D possibly TRBD2 on 6 matching bases. There are 16 residues in the CDR3. Trimming stripped 6 bases from V and 2 bases from J, with 19 bases between. The germline V gene has CDR1 SNHLY and CDR2 FYNNEI. The CDR3 bases are TGTGCCAGCAGCACCCAGCCGGGAGTAATACAAGAGACCCAGTACTTC. Translation gives CASSTQPGVIQETQYF.

The rearrangement links TRBV18 to TRBJ1-1, with D perhaps matching TRBD1 (5 bases). V gave up 0 bases and J gave up 1 base, with 9 bases separating them. Germline CDR1 and CDR2: KGHSH and LQKENI. The CDR3 sequence is 15 residues long. The CDR3 loop is CASSPPMGQNTEAFF. The CDR3 bases are TGTGCCAGCTCACCACCGATGGGGCAGAACACTGAAGCTTTCTTT.

This clone was seen a few times. V and J are TRBV6-5 and TRBJ1-5; 8 bases agree with TRBD1. The CDR3 length is 14 residues. Germline CDR1 MNHEY, CDR2 SVGAGI. V lost 6 bases, J lost 10 bases, and 11 bases stayed unmatched. CDR3 sequence: CASSEGQVSNPQHF. Here the CDR3 DNA reads TGTGCCAGCAGCGAGGGACAGGTTAGCAACCCCCAGCATTTT.

The chain carries TRBV5-6 and TRBJ1-1; D remains ambiguous. The CDR3 has 12 amino acids. Germline CDR1 reads SGHDT; CDR2 reads YYEEEE. The ends were cut back, 1 base at V and 4 bases at J, with 5 bases in the middle. The CDR3, as DNA: TGTGCCAGCAGCTTGTTTAGCACTGAAGCTTTCTTT. This translates into CASSLFSTEAFF. Combining the CDR3 with reference TRBV5-6 and TRBJ1-1 gives the whole variable domain DAGVTQSPTHLIKTRGQQVTLRCSPKSGHDTVSWYQQALGQGPQFIFQYYEEEERQRGNFPDRFSGHQFPNYSSELNVNALLLGDSALYLCASSLFSTEAFFGQGTRLTVV.

This rearrangement joins TRBV11-2 to TRBJ2-5; D gene ambiguous. Germline assignment: CDR1 SGHAT and CDR2 FQNNGV. Trimming took 5 bases from V and 4 from J, leaving 8 bases between them. This CDR3 contains 12 residues. This CDR3 is CASSPMGETQYF. CDR3 coding DNA: TGTGCCAGCAGCCCGATGGGAGAGACCCAGTACTTC. The variable domain in full, with the rest retrieved from reference TRBV11-2 and TRBJ2-5, is EAGVAQSPRYKIIEKRQSVAFWCNPISGHATLYWYQQILGQGPKLLIQFQNNGVVDDSQLPKDRFSAERLKGVDSTLKIQPAKLEDSAVYLCASSPMGETQYFGPGTRLLVL.

Here the CDR3 DNA reads TGTGCCAGCAGCCTACCCCTTGGACAGCCGAACACTGAAGCTTTCTTT. Encoded protein: CASSLPLGQPNTEAFF. The chain joins TRBV27 to TRBJ1-1, with a tentative D call TRBD1 (6 bases). V was shortened by 6 bases and J by 1 base, with 18 bases between the two germline ends. This CDR3 has 16 amino acids. CDR1 and CDR2 from the germline V gene are MNHEY and SMNVEV (reference sequence).

This chain links TRBV2 with TRBJ2-7; possibly TRBD2 for D (5 bases). CDR3 length: 11 residues. Germline CDR1 reads SNHLY; CDR2 reads FYNNEI. Trimming left V 1 base short and J 9 bases short, with 7 bases between. CDR3 in DNA: TGTGCCAGCAGTGAAGAAGGAGGGCAGTACTTC. Translation gives CASSEEGGQYF.

The chain joins TRBV15 to TRBJ1-5; TRBD1 aligns across 7 bases. The CDR3 is 16 residues long. V trimming: 7 bases; J trimming: 7 bases; junction bases outside the gene matches: 16. Germline lookup yields CDR1 LNHNV and CDR2 YYDKDF (reference sequence). CDR3 DNA: TGTGCCACCACCTTTACTGACAGGGAGGTACGGCAGCCCCAGCATTTT. Translated, it gives CATTFTDREVRQPQHF.

The J gene is TRBJ2-7, the V gene TRBV5-1; maybe TRBD2 (5 bases). The V end was cut by 4 bases, the J end by 7 bases, with 15 bases between. The CDR3 is made up of 13 amino acids. Germline V gives CDR1 SGHRS, CDR2 YFSETQ. This CDR3 is CASSKDSFQEQYF. For the CDR3, the DNA is TGCGCCAGCAGCAAGGACTCTTTCCAGGAGCAGTACTTC.

The chain has TRBV30 and TRBJ2-1; 9 bases match TRBD2. Trimming cost V 5 bases and J 7 bases; bases outside gene matches: 12. In germline, CDR1 is GTSNPN, CDR2 SVGIG (reference sequence). The CDR3 consists of 15 residues. CDR3 nucleotides: TGTGCCTGGGGAAAAGGCAGCGGGGGGTATAATGAGCAGTTCTTC. Protein: CAWGKGSGGYNEQFF. Variable domain in full (rest from reference TRBV30 and TRBJ2-1): SQTIHQWPATLVQPVGSPLSLECTVEGTSNPNLYWYRQAAGRGLQLLFYSVGIGQISSEVPQNLSASRPQDRQFILSSKKLLLSDSGFYLCAWGKGSGGYNEQFFGPGTRLTVL.

The V gene is TRBV30, the J gene TRBJ1-4; no definite D call. Trimming left V 7 bases short and J 0 bases short, with 9 bases between. Germline CDR1 reads GTSNPN; CDR2 reads SVGIG (reference sequence). This CDR3 region has 13 residues. The CDR3 DNA reads TGTGCCTACCTTATTACAACTAATGAAAAACTGTTTTTT. Amino acids: CAYLITTNEKLFF.

V usage is TRBV10-3 and J usage is TRBJ2-3, with 10 positions matching TRBD2. The CDR3 sequence is 18 residues long. Germline V gene sequence: CDR1 ENHRY, CDR2 SYGVKD. V lost 4 bases, J lost 2 bases, and 12 bases stayed unmatched. The CDR3 region is CAISGASGGYKDTDTQYF. The CDR3 DNA sequence: TGTGCCATCAGTGGAGCTAGCGGGGGATACAAGGACACAGATACGCAGTATTTT.

V gene TRBV2 combines with J gene TRBJ2-1; D perhaps matches TRBD2 (5 bases). This CDR3 has 16 residues. The germline V and J ends were trimmed by 6 bases and 2 bases, with 17 bases remaining between them. From germline, CDR1 is SNHLY and CDR2 FYNNEI. The CDR3: CASRRTLGGTYNEQFF. The CDR3, as DNA: TGTGCCAGCAGGAGGACCCTTGGAGGAACCTACAATGAGCAGTTCTTC.

The chain uses TRBV6-5 and TRBJ1-2; D may be TRBD1 (5 bases). The CDR3 spans 14 residues. Germline lookup yields CDR1 MNHEY and CDR2 SVGAGI. Trimming pared 6 bases from V and 7 bases from J, leaving 18 bases between. DNA of the CDR3: TGTGCCAGCAGACCACCGACAGATCGAGGTGGCTACACCTTC. It encodes CASRPPTDRGGYTF.

In DNA, the CDR3 is TGTGCCAGCAGTTTAGTTGGTGTCGAGCAGTACTTC. Residues: CASSLVGVEQYF. The chain is built from TRBV27 and TRBJ2-7; D remains unclear. V was trimmed by 2 bases and J by 6 bases, leaving 8 bases between them. Germline V gene data show CDR1 as MNHEY and CDR2 as SMNVEV (reference sequence). The CDR3 totals 12 residues.

Points on this clone: Additional DNA sequences in this sample encode the identical CDR3. The V and J genes are TRBV27 and TRBJ1-2; D is unresolved. The CDR3 has 11 amino acids. Trimming stripped 5 bases from V and 5 bases from J, with 6 bases between. Per the germline V gene, CDR1 is MNHEY and CDR2 is SMNVEV (reference sequence). As DNA, the CDR3 is TGTGCCAGCAGTCAAGGGTATGGCTACACCTTC. Amino acids: CASSQGYGYTF.

The rearrangement links TRBV18 to TRBJ2-1; weak D call: TRBD1 (6 bases). V gave up 2 bases and J gave up 4 bases, with 9 bases separating them. CDR3 size: 14 residues. In germline, CDR1 is KGHSH, CDR2 LQKENI. The CDR3 reads CASSPSTGYNEQFF. The CDR3 DNA reads TGTGCCAGCTCACCATCTACAGGGTACAATGAGCAGTTCTTC.